What follows describes a single T cell receptor beta chain. As yet, its antigen is unknown. Every bit of the isolated RNA underwent reverse transcription, so sequencing read expressed TCRB transcripts. This table comes from immunoSEQ multiplex PCR, and its TCRdb copy is limited to in-frame clones, with some not included. Of 300,000 to 350,000 clones in the sample, 6.5% to 10% were seen once. The single heparinised draw taken from each donor contained about 100 mL of blood on average. This record comes from a study of beta chain features in type 1 diabetes. Study-wide background: All samples combined gave 95 million to 130 million sorted cells for examination. General study points: It was among patients, rather than healthy donors, that naive, central memory and Treg TCRB repertoires appeared more similar.

Trimming took 5 bases from V and 5 from J, leaving 36 bases between them. Germline assignment: CDR1 SGHVS and CDR2 FNYEAQ. The CDR3 runs 21 residues. The chain recombines TRBV7-6 with TRBJ1-1; perhaps TRBD1 as D (6 bases). The source of this sequence is a woman younger than 30 in good health. The sample comprised central memory CD4+ T cells from blood. In DNA form, the CDR3 reads TGTGCCAGCAGCGGCCGCCCCCGAAGCAGCTTATTTGATCGGGGGCTGACTGAAGCTTTCTTT. Protein product: CASSGRPRSSLFDRGLTEAFF.